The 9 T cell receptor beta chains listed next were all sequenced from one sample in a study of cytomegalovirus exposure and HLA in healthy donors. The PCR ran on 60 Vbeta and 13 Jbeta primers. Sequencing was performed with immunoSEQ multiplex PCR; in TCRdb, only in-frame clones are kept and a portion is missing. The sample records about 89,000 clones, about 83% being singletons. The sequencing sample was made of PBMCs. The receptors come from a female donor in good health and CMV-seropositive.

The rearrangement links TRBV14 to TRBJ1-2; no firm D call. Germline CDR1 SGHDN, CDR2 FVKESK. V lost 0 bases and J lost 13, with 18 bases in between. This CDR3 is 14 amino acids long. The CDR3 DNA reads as TGTGCCAGCAGCCAAGATATGGCGGTTAAGCGACTCACCTTC. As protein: CASSQDMAVKRLTF.

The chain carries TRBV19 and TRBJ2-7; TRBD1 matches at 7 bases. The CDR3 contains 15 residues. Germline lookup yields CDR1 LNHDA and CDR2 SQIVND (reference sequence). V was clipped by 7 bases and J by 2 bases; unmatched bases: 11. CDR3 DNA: TGTGCCAGTACCAATATCGGACAGGAAACCTACGAGCAGTACTTC. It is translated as CASTNIGQETYEQYF.

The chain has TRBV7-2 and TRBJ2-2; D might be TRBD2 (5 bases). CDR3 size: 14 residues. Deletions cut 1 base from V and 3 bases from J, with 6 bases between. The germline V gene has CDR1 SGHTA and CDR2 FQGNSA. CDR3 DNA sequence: TGTGCCAGCAGCTTAGGCGGGCACACCGGGGAGCTGTTTTTT. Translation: CASSLGGHTGELFF.

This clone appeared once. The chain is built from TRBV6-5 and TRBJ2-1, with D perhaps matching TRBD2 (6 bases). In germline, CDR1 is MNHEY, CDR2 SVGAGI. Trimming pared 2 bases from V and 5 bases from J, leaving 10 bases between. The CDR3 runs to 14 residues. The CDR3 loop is CASSYGWEDNEQFF. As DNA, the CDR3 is TGTGCCAGCAGTTACGGGTGGGAGGACAATGAGCAGTTCTTC.

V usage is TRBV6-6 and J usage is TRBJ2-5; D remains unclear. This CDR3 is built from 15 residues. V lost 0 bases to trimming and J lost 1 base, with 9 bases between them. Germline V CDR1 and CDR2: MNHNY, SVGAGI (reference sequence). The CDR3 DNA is TGTGCCAGCAGTTACTCGGCAGTCCTCCAAGAGACCCAGTACTTC. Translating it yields CASSYSAVLQETQYF.

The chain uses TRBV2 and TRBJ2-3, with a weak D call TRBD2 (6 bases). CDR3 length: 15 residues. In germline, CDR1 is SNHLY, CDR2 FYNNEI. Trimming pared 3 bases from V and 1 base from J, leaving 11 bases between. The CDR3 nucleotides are TGTGCCAGCAGTGAGGCGGGATGGGGCACAGATACGCAGTATTTT. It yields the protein CASSEAGWGTDTQYF.

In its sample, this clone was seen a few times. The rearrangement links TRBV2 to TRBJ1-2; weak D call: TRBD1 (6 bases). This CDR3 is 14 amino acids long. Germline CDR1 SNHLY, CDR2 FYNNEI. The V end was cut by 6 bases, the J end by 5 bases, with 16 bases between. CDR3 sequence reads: CASRGTGLRYGYTF. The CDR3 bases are TGTGCCAGCAGGGGCACAGGGCTTAGGTATGGCTACACCTTC.

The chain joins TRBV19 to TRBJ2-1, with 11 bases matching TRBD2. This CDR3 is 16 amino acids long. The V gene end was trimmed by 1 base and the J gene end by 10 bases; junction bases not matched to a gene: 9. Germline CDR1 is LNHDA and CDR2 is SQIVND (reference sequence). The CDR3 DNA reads TGTGCCAGTAGTATAGGAGGACTAGCGGGTCGGCGGGAGCAGTTCTTC. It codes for CASSIGGLAGRREQFF.

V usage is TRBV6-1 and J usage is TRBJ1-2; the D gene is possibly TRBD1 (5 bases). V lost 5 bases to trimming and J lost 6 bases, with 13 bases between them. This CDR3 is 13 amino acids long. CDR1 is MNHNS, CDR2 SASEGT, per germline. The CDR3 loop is CASSPRGGDGYTF. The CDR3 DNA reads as TGTGCCAGCAGTCCCCGGGGAGGGGATGGCTACACCTTC.